This TCR beta chain was identified during a study of vaccination and CD4 T cells after COVID-19. On the study more broadly: Each participant was administered two doses of a vaccine, which was either BNT162b2 or mRNA-1273.

Cultured CD4+ T-cell DNA underwent Oncomine TCR Beta short-read sequencing. Each CDR3 protein gets one entry after TCRdb re-called the PCR reads with MiXCR. The data hold approximately 14,000 distinct CDR3 sequences, with roughly half observed a single time. Trimming pared 4 bases from V and 5 bases from J, leaving 11 bases between. This CDR3 is 13 amino acids long. CDR1 and CDR2 (germline): LNHDA, SQIVND (reference sequence). Treatment noted: approximately 10-day PBMC culture with coronavirus spike peptide pools or control peptides (ViraFEST assay). Researchers grew the cells for approximately 9 days and then pulled out CD4+ T cells by negative selection. On this clonotype itself: Antigen: not known.

The chain carries TRBV19 and TRBJ1-2; possibly TRBD1 for D (5 bases). Sequenced sample: CD4+ T cells from blood, cultured in vitro. This TCR derives from a human donor who had recovered from COVID-19. In DNA form, the CDR3 reads TGTGCCAGTAGTAACCTACAGGCTTATGGCTACACCTTC. Its protein product is CASSNLQAYGYTF. The whole variable domain, filled in from reference TRBV19 and TRBJ1-2, reads DGGITQSPKYLFRKEGQNVTLSCEQNLNHDAMYWYRQDPGQGLRLIYYSQIVNDFQKGDIAEGYSVSREKKESFPLTVTSAQKNPTAFYLCASSNLQAYGYTFGSGTRLTVV.